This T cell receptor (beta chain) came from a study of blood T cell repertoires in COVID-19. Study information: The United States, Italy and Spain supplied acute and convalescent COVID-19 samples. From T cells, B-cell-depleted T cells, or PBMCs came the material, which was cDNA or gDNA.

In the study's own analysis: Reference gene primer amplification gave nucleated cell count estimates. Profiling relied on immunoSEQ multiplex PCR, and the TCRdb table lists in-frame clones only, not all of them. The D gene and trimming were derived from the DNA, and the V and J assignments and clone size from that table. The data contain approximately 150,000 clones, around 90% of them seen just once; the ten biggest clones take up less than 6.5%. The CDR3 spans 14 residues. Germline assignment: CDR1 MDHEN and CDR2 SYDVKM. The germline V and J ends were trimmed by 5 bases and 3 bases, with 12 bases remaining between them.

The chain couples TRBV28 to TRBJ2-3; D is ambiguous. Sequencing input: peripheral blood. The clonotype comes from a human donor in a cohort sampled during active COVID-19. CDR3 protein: CASSATARTDTQYF. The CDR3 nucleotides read TGTGCCAGCAGTGCGACTGCCCGGACAGATACGCAGTATTTT.